What follows are 29 T cell receptor beta chains derived from one specimen sequenced in a study of T cells in Graves' hyperthyroidism and ophthalmopathy (dated by TCRdb to the late 2010s). Libraries were built with multiplex PCR. Sequenced using an Illumina HiSeq 2000. The TCR beta CDR3 regions were amplified from the RNA transcripts. The TCR CDR3 was subjected to a first round of RT-PCR using the HTBI primer set and the Qiagen OneStep RT-PCR kit. TCRdb applied fastp at Q25 and MiXCR to the public reads, then kept only in-frame beta chains. Entries are consolidated by CDR3 protein sequence, retaining the most common genes and DNA. The sample table lists fewer than 650,000 distinct CDR3 sequences, approximately 15% of them with a count of one. The biggest ten clones account for under 7% of the sample. Sequenced sample: blood. The receptors shown here come from a woman under 40 with Graves' hyperthyroidism that later progressed to Graves' ophthalmopathy.

This clonotype was counted ten times or more. The chain uses TRBV5-1 and TRBJ2-2, with D tentatively TRBD1 (6 bases). CDR3 length: 15 residues. V was clipped by 5 bases and J by 6 bases, with 17 bases between them. The V gene's germline CDR1 is SGHRS and CDR2 YFSETQ. The CDR3 DNA sequence: TGCGCCAGCAGGCCAGGACAGATAACCTCCGGGGAGCTGTTTTTT. Encoded protein: CASRPGQITSGELFF.

The rearrangement joins TRBV6-1 to TRBJ1-3, with 7 bases matching TRBD1. Germline trimming cut 5 bases from V and 0 bases from J; bases unmatched to any gene: 13. CDR3 length: 18 residues. Germline V lookup: CDR1 MNHNS, CDR2 SASEGT. This CDR3 is CASSTTGVLSYSGNTIYF. CDR3 nucleotides: TGTGCCAGCAGTACCACAGGGGTACTCTCTTACTCTGGAAACACCATATATTTT.

As concerns this clonotype: A clone one base away is much larger, so this may be a read error. The chain couples TRBV5-1 to TRBJ1-1; D ambiguous. Per germline, CDR1 SGHRS and CDR2 YFSETQ. This CDR3 spans 13 amino acids. DNA of the CDR3: TGCGCCAGCAGCTTCACGAGGGTCGCTGAAGCTTTGTTT. Protein sequence: CASSFTRVAEALF.

Comment on this clonotype: Without the conserved terminal phenylalanine or tryptophan, this CDR3 likely stems from a read error. No DNA is shown, since the ends of the CDR3 on it are uncertain; the CDR3 is the one TCRdb lists. The gene calls are TRBV5-1 and TRBJ2-2; no check of the table's D call, TRBD1, against the DNA was made. Inclusive of both ends, the CDR3 amounts to 14 amino acids. In germline, CDR1 is SGHRS, CDR2 YFSETQ. The CDR3 region is CASSLGQVTGELYL.

This chain links TRBV5-4 with TRBJ1-2, with 12 bases that match TRBD1. CDR1 and CDR2 (germline): SGHNT, YYREEE (reference sequence). The V and J ends lost 4 bases and 14 bases, in that order; junction bases with no gene match: 9. The CDR3 length is 13 residues. The CDR3 loop reads CASSEGQGAGKTF. CDR3 nucleotides: TGTGCCAGCAGCGAGGGACAGGGGGCAGGAAAAACCTTC.

This clonotype was counted many times. The genes are TRBV15 and TRBJ1-2; possible D gene TRBD1, 6 bases. The V gene lost 0 bases and the J gene lost 2 bases, with 7 bases spanning the gap. CDR3 length: 14 amino acids. Germline-derived CDR1 and CDR2 are LNHNV and YYDKDF (reference sequence). In DNA form, the CDR3 reads TGTGCCACCAGCAGAGACAGGGGAAACTATGGCTACACCTTC. Protein product: CATSRDRGNYGYTF.

In its sample, this clonotype was seen many times. V is TRBV29-1 and J is TRBJ2-7, with unresolved D. The V and J ends lost 5 bases and 7 bases respectively, with 15 bases between them. Germline V gene sequence: CDR1 SQVTM, CDR2 ANQGSEA. The CDR3 has 12 residues. The CDR3 loop is CSVSGPSREQYF. CDR3 DNA sequence: TGCAGCGTTTCCGGACCATCTAGGGAGCAGTACTTC.

In regard to this clonotype: The conserved phenylalanine or tryptophan is not found at the CDR3 terminus, so this likely reflects a read error. The chain is built from TRBV18 and TRBJ1-1, with D hard to call. The CDR3 consists of 13 residues. The germline V gene has CDR1 KGHSH and CDR2 LQKENI. V lost 6 bases and J 1 base, leaving 9 bases between the germline ends. DNA of the CDR3: TGTGCCAGCTCCCCCCTAGAGAACACTGAAGCTTTCTCT. Residues: CASSPLENTEAFS.

This clonotype was observed a few times. One junction end does not reproduce the germline sequence, and a read error may be involved. The chain carries TRBV20-1 and TRBJ1-2; no reliable D call. This CDR3 has 13 amino acids. Germline V gives CDR1 DFQATT, CDR2 SNEGSKA (reference sequence). The CDR3 sequence: CSARGTENCGYTF. The DNA of the CDR3 is TGCAGTGCTAGAGGAACGGAGAACTGTGGCTACACCTTC.

The chain recombines TRBV19 with TRBJ1-1, with 8 positions matching TRBD1. The germline gives CDR1 LNHDA, CDR2 SQIVND (reference sequence). CDR3 length: 14 amino acids. Losses at the gene ends were 3 bases for V and 0 bases for J; bases not matched to a gene: 0. The CDR3, as DNA: TGTGCCAGTAGTATGGACAGGGTGAACACTGAAGCTTTCTTT. Protein: CASSMDRVNTEAFF.

This clonotype was seen at least ten times. The V call is TRBV12-3 or TRBV12-4, the J call TRBJ1-3, with 9 bases identical to TRBD1. The V gene end was trimmed by 7 bases and the J gene end by 7 bases; junction bases not matched to a gene: 8. The CDR3 has 14 amino acids. CDR3 sequence: CASTQDRGWNTIYF. CDR3 nucleotides: TGTGCCAGCACCCAGGACAGGGGTTGGAACACCATATATTTT.

This clonotype was recorded many times. The chain joins TRBV5-1 to TRBJ1-1; D not certain. V lost 3 bases, J lost 3 bases, and 9 bases lay in between. CDR1 and CDR2 from the germline V gene are SGHRS and YFSETQ. CDR3 length: 13 residues. CDR3 amino acids: CASSWTEDTEAFF. CDR3 bases: TGCGCCAGCAGCTGGACTGAGGACACTGAAGCTTTCTTT. The variable domain in full, completed from reference TRBV5-1 and TRBJ1-1, reads KAGVTQTPRYLIKTRGQQVTLSCSPISGHRSVSWYQQTPGQGLQFLFEYFSETQRNKGNFPGRFSGRQFSNSRSEMNVSTLELGDSALYLCASSWTEDTEAFFGQGTRLTVV.

This clonotype was seen ten or more times. The chain has TRBV3-1 and TRBJ2-7, with TRBD2 as a possible D gene (5 bases). Trimming took off 0 bases at V and 0 bases at J, with 9 bases between the two ends. This CDR3 has 15 residues. Germline V gives CDR1 LGHDT, CDR2 YNNKEL (reference sequence). The CDR3 loop reads CASSQEWSGSYEQYF. The CDR3 DNA sequence: TGTGCCAGCAGCCAAGAATGGAGCGGCTCCTACGAGCAGTACTTC.

The chain couples TRBV20-1 to TRBJ2-7; 10 positions match TRBD2. The V and J ends lost 1 base and 2 bases, in that order; junction bases with no gene match: 5. CDR3 size: 15 residues. The germline V gene has CDR1 DFQATT and CDR2 SNEGSKA (reference sequence). CDR3 bases: TGCAGTGCTAGAGGGCCACTAGCGGGGACCTACGAGCAGTACTTC. It translates to CSARGPLAGTYEQYF.

This clonotype was recorded at least ten times. For the CDR3, the DNA is TGTGCCAGCAGACCCGGGACTTACTACGAGCAGTACTTC. It codes for CASRPGTYYEQYF. The chain combines TRBV6-2 or TRBV6-3 with TRBJ2-7, with D possibly TRBD2 on 6 matching bases. The CDR3 has 13 residues. CDR1 and CDR2 from the germline V gene are MNHEY and SVGEGT. Trimming pared 6 bases from V and 3 bases from J, leaving 12 bases between.

Ten or more counts support this clonotype. The chain couples TRBV4-1 to TRBJ1-2; no clear D gene. Germline-derived CDR1 and CDR2 are MGHRA and YSYEKL. Trimming shortened V by 0 bases and J by 4 bases, and 9 bases separated the two germline ends. The CDR3 is 14 amino acids. Written as DNA, the CDR3 is TGCGCCAGCAGCCAAGAGTCAACGGTCTATGGCTACACCTTC. Its protein product is CASSQESTVYGYTF.

This clonotype was counted a few times. An end of the junction does not agree with germline; a read error may underlie this. V is TRBV4-2 and J is TRBJ2-1; weak D call: TRBD2 (6 bases). The CDR3 covers 13 residues. Looked up from germline, CDR1 is LGHNA and CDR2 is YNFKEQ. The CDR3 sequence: CARRLEGVSEQFF. The CDR3 DNA sequence: TGTGCCCGCAGACTGGAGGGCGTCAGTGAGCAGTTCTTC.

This clonotype was observed a handful of times. DNA for the CDR3: TGTGCCAGCAGCTTAGGGGGGGGTAAACAAGAGACCCAGTACTTC. Encoded protein: CASSLGGGKQETQYF. V usage is TRBV7-9 and J usage is TRBJ2-5, with 7 nucleotides matching TRBD2. This CDR3 has 15 amino acids. V shed 1 base and J 2 bases; nucleotides not matched to a gene: 4. Per germline, CDR1 SEHNR and CDR2 FQNEAQ (reference sequence).

This clonotype was detected a few times. The gene calls are TRBV7-2 and TRBJ1-1; possibly TRBD1 for D (5 bases). Trimming stripped 4 bases from V and 1 base from J, with 13 bases between. This CDR3 is 15 amino acids long. Looked up from germline, CDR1 is SGHTA and CDR2 is FQGNSA. The CDR3 reads CASSSRVSENTEAFF. The CDR3 DNA reads TGTGCCAGCAGCTCCAGGGTTTCTGAGAACACTGAAGCTTTCTTT.

This clonotype was detected once. Germline is not matched at one junction end, which may reflect a read error. The chain carries TRBV18 and TRBJ1-3, with D possibly matching TRBD1 (5 bases). The CDR3 has 18 amino acids. Germline lookup yields CDR1 KGHSH and CDR2 LQKENI. This CDR3 reads CAGSLNSGTPLSGNTIYF. The CDR3 DNA sequence: TGTGCCGGCTCCCTGAATTCCGGGACGCCGCTGAGTGGGAACACCATATATTTT.

This clonotype was counted a single time. CDR3 coding DNA: TGCAGTGCTCGTACTAGCGGGATCAATGAGCAGTTCTTC. Translating it yields CSARTSGINEQFF. The gene calls are TRBV20-1 and TRBJ2-1; TRBD2 matches at 10 bases. The CDR3 runs to 13 residues. Germline V gene data show CDR1 as DFQATT and CDR2 as SNEGSKA (reference sequence). J gave up 6 bases and V 5 bases, and 4 bases lay outside the gene matches.

This clonotype was counted a few times. The J gene is TRBJ1-6, the V gene TRBV7-9; tentative D call: TRBD1 (5 bases). The V gene lost 1 base and the J gene lost 7 bases, with 14 bases spanning the gap. CDR3 length: 16 residues. Germline V CDR1 and CDR2: SEHNR, FQNEAQ (reference sequence). For the CDR3, the DNA is TGTGCCAGCAGCTTAGAAGTGTGGGGCCTCAATTCACCCCTCCACTTT. It encodes CASSLEVWGLNSPLHF.

This clonotype was observed at least ten times. Germline is not matched at one junction end, which may reflect a read error. The rearrangement joins TRBV2 to TRBJ1-1; D is unresolved. The CDR3 sequence is 14 residues long. Per germline, CDR1 SNHLY and CDR2 FYNNEI. DNA for the CDR3: TGTACCAGCAGTGGATCCTCCGGGTACACTGAAGCTTTCTTT. This sequence encodes CTSSGSSGYTEAFF.

This clonotype came up many times. This rearrangement joins TRBV6-2 or TRBV6-3 to TRBJ2-3; 8 bases fit TRBD2. V dropped 8 bases and J dropped 2; count of bases not matched to a gene: 9. Germline V gene sequence: CDR1 MNHEY, CDR2 SVGEGT. The CDR3 runs to 15 residues. CDR3 DNA: TGTGCCAGCGGCGGGTTAGCGGGGTCCACAGATACGCAGTATTTT. Amino acid sequence: CASGGLAGSTDTQYF.

This clonotype was seen more than once but under ten times. The chain uses TRBV28 and TRBJ2-2, with D perhaps TRBD1 (6 bases). Looked up from germline, CDR1 is MDHEN and CDR2 is SYDVKM. Trimming cost V 7 bases and J 6 bases, with 21 bases left between them. The CDR3 loop spans 16 amino acids. This CDR3 is CASIVGTSLPSGELFF. Here the CDR3 DNA reads TGTGCCAGCATAGTTGGGACAAGCCTACCGTCCGGGGAGCTGTTTTTT. Full variable domain (outside the CDR3, taken from reference TRBV28 and TRBJ2-2): DVKVTQSSRYLVKRTGEKVFLECVQDMDHENMFWYRQDPGLGLRLIYFSYDVKMKEKGDIPEGYSVSREKKERFSLILESASTNQTSMYLCASIVGTSLPSGELFFGEGSRLTVL.

A remark on this clonotype: Germline and junction disagree at one end, which may indicate a read error. The rearrangement links TRBV5-1 to TRBJ2-3, with 11 nucleotides matching TRBD2. The CDR3 consists of 16 residues. Germline loops: CDR1 SGHRS, CDR2 YFSETQ. DNA for the CDR3: TGCGCCAGCAGCTTTACTAGCGGGAGCGTCCCAGATGCGCAGTATTTT. This codes for CASSFTSGSVPDAQYF.

This clonotype has a count of ten or more. The rearrangement uses TRBV11-2 and TRBJ2-7, with 10 bases aligning to TRBD1. Germline lookup yields CDR1 SGHAT and CDR2 FQNNGV. The trim removed 3 bases at V and 9 bases at J, leaving 11 bases unmatched. This CDR3 has 15 amino acids. CDR3 residues: CASSFLVGQGEMQYF. CDR3 DNA sequence: TGTGCCAGCAGCTTCCTTGTAGGACAGGGGGAAATGCAGTACTTC.

This clonotype occurred a few times. The genes are TRBV5-6 and TRBJ2-7; 9 bases agree with TRBD1. The germline CDR1 and CDR2 sequences are SGHDT and YYEEEE. The CDR3 consists of 16 residues. V shed 4 bases and J 5 bases; nucleotides not matched to a gene: 13. The CDR3 nucleotides are TGTGCCAGCAGCCAGCTCATAAGGACAGGGGTCCACGAGCAGTACTTC. Its translation is CASSQLIRTGVHEQYF.

This clonotype has more than one count but fewer than ten. The DNA for the CDR3 is TGTGCCAGCAGCTTAGCGGGACTCCGGGTGTTTGGCTACACCTTC. Amino acid sequence: CASSLAGLRVFGYTF. The V and J genes are TRBV7-9 and TRBJ1-2; D may be TRBD1 (5 bases). V lost 0 bases and J lost 7, with 15 bases in between. Germline CDR1 is SEHNR and CDR2 is FQNEAQ (reference sequence). The CDR3 is 15 amino acids.